The 17 T cell receptor beta chains listed next were all sequenced from one sample in a study of post-analysis software for immune sequencing data (dated by TCRdb to 2014 to 2015). Paper-wide results and their limitations: Significantly higher frequencies in patients than in controls were found for five TRBV segments, including TRBV5-6, TRBV5-1 and TRBV20-1.

Library preparation employed PCR. Data came from an Illumina HiSeq 2500. Unique molecular identifiers were incorporated into TCR beta cDNA libraries to reduce PCR and sequencing biases. The public reads were reanalyzed by TCRdb: fastp trimming at Q25, MiXCR alignment, in-frame beta chains only. For every CDR3 protein sequence, its rows merge into one entry that carries the most common genes and DNA. This sample has roughly 540,000 distinct CDR3 sequences in its table, and around 36% of those were observed once. The ten largest make up around 6.1% of the sample. For these receptors, no antigen is known. Input material: blood. These receptors came from a girl aged 2 to 17 with multiple sclerosis.

In the case of this clonotype: The junction departs from germline at one end; a sequencing error may be responsible. The J gene is TRBJ2-5, the V gene TRBV7-7, with D possibly matching TRBD1 (5 bases). The CDR3 totals 17 residues. Germline V CDR1 and CDR2: SSHAT, FNYEAQ (reference sequence). CDR3 DNA sequence: TGTGCTAGCAGCTTAGGGGTCTGGGGCTCTGTTGGGGAGACCCAGTACTTC. Protein sequence: CASSLGVWGSVGETQYF.

The chain has TRBV11-2 and TRBJ2-1; D uncertain. The V gene's germline CDR1 is SGHAT and CDR2 FQNNGV. The CDR3 spans 15 residues. With 0 bases removed from V and 0 bases from J, the gap between germline ends came to 6 bases. CDR3 sequence (DNA): TGTGCCAGCAGCTTAGAACCGTCCTCCTACAATGAGCAGTTCTTC. This sequence encodes CASSLEPSSYNEQFF.

The J gene is TRBJ1-1, the V gene TRBV6-1; D is possibly TRBD1 (5 bases). Germline V lookup: CDR1 MNHNS, CDR2 SASEGT. V was cut by 1 base and J by 5 bases, with 17 bases left in between. The CDR3 contains 16 residues. CDR3 DNA sequence: TGTGCCAGCAGTGAAGTGGTGTGGGGGAGTCGGACTGAAGCTTTCTTT. This translates into CASSEVVWGSRTEAFF.

The V and J genes are TRBV2 and TRBJ2-5; D may be TRBD1 (5 bases). CDR1 is SNHLY and CDR2 is FYNNEI in the germline V gene. CDR3 length: 14 residues. The V end was cut by 2 bases, the J end by 5 bases, with 12 bases between. CDR3 bases: TGTGCCAGCAGTGAACAAAGACAGAAGGAGACCCAGTACTTC. Protein product: CASSEQRQKETQYF.

With regard to this clonotype: The junction departs from germline at one end; a sequencing error may be responsible. V and J are TRBV2 and TRBJ2-3; 9 bases line up with TRBD2. Germline loops: CDR1 SNHLY, CDR2 FYNNEI. The CDR3 covers 15 residues. Here the CDR3 DNA reads TGTGCCAGTAGTGTGCGACTAGCGGAAACAGATACGCAGTATTTT. Amino acid sequence: CASSVRLAETDTQYF.

The chain joins TRBV20-1 to TRBJ1-1; tentative D call: TRBD1 (5 bases). This CDR3 contains 15 residues. Per germline, CDR1 DFQATT and CDR2 SNEGSKA (reference sequence). V was cut by 3 bases and J by 1 base, with 15 bases left in between. CDR3 sequence: CSASPNGAANTEAFF. The CDR3 bases are TGCAGTGCTAGCCCGAATGGGGCGGCGAACACTGAAGCTTTCTTT.

This clonotype has more than one count but fewer than ten. The rearrangement joins TRBV11-2 to TRBJ2-5; tentatively, D is TRBD2 (5 bases). The better agreement between TRBJ2-1 and the DNA end casts doubt on the J call. Germline values: CDR1 SGHAT, CDR2 FQNNGV. The CDR3 sequence is 14 residues long. Written as DNA, the CDR3 is TGTGCCAGCACCCTGAACGGGGATCAAGAGACCCAGTTCTTC. Amino acids: CASTLNGDQETQFF.

This rearrangement joins TRBV6-6 to TRBJ1-1; maybe TRBD1 (5 bases). The length of the CDR3 is 14 residues. V gave up 2 bases and J gave up 1 base, with 8 bases separating them. Germline V gene sequence: CDR1 MNHNY, CDR2 SVGAGI (reference sequence). For the CDR3, the DNA is TGTGCCAGCAGTTACCGAGACAGGAACACTGAAGCTTTCTTT. This translates into CASSYRDRNTEAFF.

The chain uses TRBV5-1 and TRBJ1-6; D is undetermined. Germline CDR1 reads SGHRS; CDR2 reads YFSETQ. Trimming took 2 bases from V and 7 from J, leaving 13 bases between them. The CDR3 length is 15 residues. The CDR3 DNA reads TGCGCCAGCAGCTTACAAACAAGGGAGAATTCACCCCTCCACTTT. Its protein is CASSLQTRENSPLHF.

For this clonotype: A much larger clone lies one base from this, so it may be a read error. The chain carries TRBV3-1 and TRBJ2-5; weak D call: TRBD1 (5 bases). The germline V and J ends were trimmed by 7 bases and 1 base, with 16 bases remaining between them. The CDR3 sequence is 15 residues long. Germline loops: CDR1 LGHDT, CDR2 YNNKEL (reference sequence). The CDR3 nucleotides are TGTGCCAGCAACTTCTGGACATCGGGCCAAGAGACCCAGTACTTC. This codes for CASNFWTSGQETQYF.

The chain couples TRBV7-8 to TRBJ2-5, with TRBD2 identical over 9 bases. V lost 0 bases, J lost 5 bases, and 7 bases stayed unmatched. The germline V gene has CDR1 SGHVS and CDR2 FQNEAQ. The CDR3 has 16 amino acids. The CDR3 protein is CASSLAGSGGLETQYF. CDR3 DNA: TGTGCCAGCAGCTTAGCCGGCAGCGGGGGGTTGGAGACCCAGTACTTC.

This clonotype was picked up a small number of times. The gene calls are TRBV20-1 and TRBJ2-4; D ambiguous. The DNA end lines up better with TRBJ2-7; the J call may be wrong. Looked up from germline, CDR1 is DFQATT and CDR2 is SNEGSKA (reference sequence). This CDR3 region has 13 residues. CDR3 amino acids: CSARDLEKDEQYF. In DNA, the CDR3 is TGCAGTGCTAGAGATCTTGAAAAGGACGAGCAGTACTTC.

There are a few counts of this clonotype. The rearrangement joins TRBV5-5 to TRBJ2-3; 12 bases agree with TRBD2. The CDR3 extends over 18 amino acids. Trimming at V came to 3 bases and at J to 2 bases, leaving 10 bases not matched to a gene. Germline CDR1 is SGHKS and CDR2 is YYEKEE (reference sequence). This chain's CDR3 is CASSSRATSGGPTDTQYF. CDR3 sequence (DNA): TGTGCCAGCAGCTCCCGCGCGACTAGCGGGGGACCCACAGATACGCAGTATTTT.

The V gene is TRBV6-1, the J gene TRBJ2-7; 7 bases are shared with TRBD1. Trimming cost V 2 bases and J 3 bases; bases outside gene matches: 7. Looked up from germline, CDR1 is MNHNS and CDR2 is SASEGT. The CDR3 runs to 15 residues. The DNA for the CDR3 is TGTGCCAGCAGTGAAACCGGGACAGTTATCTACGAGCAGTACTTC. It encodes CASSETGTVIYEQYF.

The V and J genes are TRBV6-5 and TRBJ1-1; possible D gene TRBD1, 6 bases. V was shortened by 2 bases and J by 5 bases, with 12 bases between the two germline ends. The CDR3 has 14 amino acids. The V gene's germline CDR1 is MNHEY and CDR2 SVGAGI. CDR3 sequence reads: CASSYGQRGTEAFF. CDR3 nucleotide sequence: TGTGCCAGCAGTTACGGACAGAGGGGAACTGAAGCTTTCTTT.

The J gene is TRBJ1-1, the V gene TRBV12-3 or TRBV12-4; 9 positions match TRBD1. Trimming removed 5 bases from V and 4 bases from J; junction bases left unmatched: 14. This CDR3 spans 17 amino acids. CDR3 residues: CASSAMGTGIEGTEAFF. In DNA, the CDR3 is TGTGCCAGCAGTGCCATGGGGACAGGGATCGAGGGCACTGAAGCTTTCTTT.

The chain combines TRBV20-1 with TRBJ2-3; TRBD2 aligns across 9 bases. This CDR3 has 13 amino acids. Germline V gene sequence: CDR1 DFQATT, CDR2 SNEGSKA (reference sequence). The DNA of the CDR3 is TGCTGCATCTTGTCTAGCGGGGCGGATACGCAGTATTTT. As protein: CCILSSGADTQYF.